This TCR beta chain was sequenced for a study of T-cell reconstitution after alpha-beta-depleted transplantation in children. Unique molecular identifiers featured in how the TCRbeta library was prepared. From the PCR reads, TCRdb called clonotypes with MiXCR, one entry per CDR3 protein. The sample has approximately 250,000 distinct CDR3 sequences; approximately 9.7% are singletons. This clonotype was picked up many times. The CDR3 spans 16 residues. Germline V lookup: CDR1 SGHAT, CDR2 FQNNGV. V was clipped by 3 bases and J by 0 bases, with 15 bases between them. This specimen was PBMCs from the stem cell graft donor, taken from the stem cell graft. The J gene is TRBJ2-7, the V gene TRBV11-2; D is perhaps TRBD1 or TRBD2 (5 bases each). The TCR originated in a human donor who donated a stem cell graft to a child with SCID. The CDR3 DNA is TGTGCCAGCAGCTTGCGGACGAGGGGAAGCTCCTACGAGCAGTACTTC. Translated, it gives CASSLRTRGSSYEQYF.